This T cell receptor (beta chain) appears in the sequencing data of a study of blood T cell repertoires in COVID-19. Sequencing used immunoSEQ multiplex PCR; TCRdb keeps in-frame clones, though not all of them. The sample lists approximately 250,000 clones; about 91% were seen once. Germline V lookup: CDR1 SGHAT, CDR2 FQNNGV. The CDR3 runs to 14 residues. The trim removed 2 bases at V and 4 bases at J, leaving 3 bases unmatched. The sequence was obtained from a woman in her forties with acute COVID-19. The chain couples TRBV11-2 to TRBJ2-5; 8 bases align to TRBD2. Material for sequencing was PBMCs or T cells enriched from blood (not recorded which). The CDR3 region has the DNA TGTGCCAGCAGCTTACGGGGGGGACGAGAGACCCAGTACTTC. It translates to CASSLRGGRETQYF.